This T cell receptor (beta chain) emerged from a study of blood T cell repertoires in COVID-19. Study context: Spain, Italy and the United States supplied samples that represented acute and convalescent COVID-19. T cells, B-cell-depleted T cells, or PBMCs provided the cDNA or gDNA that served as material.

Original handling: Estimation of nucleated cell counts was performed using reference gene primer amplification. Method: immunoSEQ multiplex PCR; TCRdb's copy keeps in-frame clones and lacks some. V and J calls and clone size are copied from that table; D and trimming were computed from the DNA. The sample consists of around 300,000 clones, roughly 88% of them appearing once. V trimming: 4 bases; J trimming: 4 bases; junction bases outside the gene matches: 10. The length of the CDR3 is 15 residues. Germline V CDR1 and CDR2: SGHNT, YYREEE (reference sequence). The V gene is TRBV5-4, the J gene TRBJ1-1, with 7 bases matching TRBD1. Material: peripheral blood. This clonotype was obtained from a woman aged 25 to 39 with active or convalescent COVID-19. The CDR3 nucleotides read TGTGCCAGCAGCACTAACAGGGGTGGCGGCACTGAAGCTTTCTTT. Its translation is CASSTNRGGGTEAFF.